Shown below are 23 T cell receptor beta chains from a single sample sequenced in a study of blood T cells in healthy people across ages (dated by TCRdb to between 2014 and 2017). The method behind the library was 5' RACE. Sequencing instrument: Illumina HiSeq 2500. The second PCR ran for about 7 to 11 cycles and used a J-beta primer mix along with a sample-barcoded 5' primer. TCRdb reworked the public reads: Q25 trimming with fastp, MiXCR clone assembly, productive beta chains retained. Rows with one shared CDR3 protein collapse into an entry with the most common genes and DNA. Recorded for this sample are roughly 1,800,000 distinct CDR3 sequences; just under 50% of them occurred a single time. Around 2.1% of the sample goes to the ten largest clones. The sample consisted of blood. The origin of the receptors is a woman between 40 and 55 years old in good health.

This clonotype was counted only a few times. The genes are TRBV20-1 and TRBJ2-5; D not resolved. Germline lookup yields CDR1 DFQATT and CDR2 SNEGSKA (reference sequence). Between the trimmed V and J ends, which lost 6 bases and 7 bases, there was a span of 9 bases. This CDR3 is built from 10 residues. CDR3 sequence (DNA): TGCAGTGCCCGTAATGGGACCCAGTACTTC. Translation gives CSARNGTQYF.

Here the CDR3 reads CASSQGGHATSTDTQYF. CDR3 nucleotides: TGCGCCAGCAGCCAAGGCGGACATGCAACTAGCACAGATACGCAGTATTTT. The J gene is TRBJ2-3, the V gene TRBV4-3; maybe TRBD1 (5 bases). Trimming shortened V by 1 base and J by 0 bases, and 14 bases separated the two germline ends. This CDR3 has 17 residues. The V gene's germline CDR1 is LGHNA and CDR2 YSLEER.

Points on this clonotype: Possible read error: a much larger clone is one base away. The chain combines TRBV29-1 with TRBJ2-7, with D unresolved. The CDR3 has 12 residues. The V and J ends lost 5 bases and 0 bases respectively, with 8 bases between them. Germline V gene data show CDR1 as SQVTM and CDR2 as ANQGSEA. CDR3 amino acids: CSVSVLSYEQYF. The CDR3 DNA sequence: TGCAGCGTTAGTGTCCTCTCCTACGAGCAGTACTTC.

The chain carries TRBV10-2 and TRBJ2-1, with TRBD2 identical over 7 bases. V trimming: 6 bases; J trimming: 7 bases; junction bases outside the gene matches: 12. Germline V gives CDR1 WSHSY, CDR2 SAAADI. The CDR3 length is 15 residues. The chain's CDR3 is CASSRSGGGVNEQFF. For the CDR3, the DNA is TGCGCCAGCAGCCGGTCGGGCGGGGGAGTGAATGAGCAGTTCTTC.

This rearrangement joins TRBV20-1 to TRBJ1-5; perhaps TRBD1 as D (5 bases). V was clipped by 5 bases and J by 2 bases, with 16 bases between them. This CDR3 region has 15 residues. CDR1 is DFQATT, CDR2 SNEGSKA, per germline (reference sequence). The CDR3 bases are TGCAGTGCTGGGGACTTTACAGGAGGCAATCAGCCCCAGCATTTT. It codes for CSAGDFTGGNQPQHF.

This clonotype was counted a few times. This rearrangement joins TRBV6-2 or TRBV6-3 to TRBJ2-5; D is perhaps TRBD2 (5 bases). V was cut by 2 bases and J by 1 base, with 17 bases left in between. The CDR3 is 17 amino acids. Germline V gene sequence: CDR1 MNHEY, CDR2 SVGEGT. Here the CDR3 reads CASSYPGSPVTQETQYF. CDR3 nucleotides: TGTGCCAGCAGTTACCCGGGGTCCCCAGTTACCCAAGAGACCCAGTACTTC.

This clonotype has just a few counts. The V and J genes are TRBV6-2 or TRBV6-3 and TRBJ1-2, with 10 bases lining up with TRBD1. V lost 2 bases and J lost 4; bases outside the gene matches: 1. The CDR3 runs 14 residues. CDR1 MNHEY and CDR2 SVGEGT come from the germline V gene. The CDR3 protein is CASSYGTGAYGYTF. Written as DNA, the CDR3 is TGTGCCAGCAGTTACGGGACAGGGGCCTATGGCTACACCTTC.

This rearrangement joins TRBV6-5 to TRBJ2-3; D is uncertain. The CDR3 contains 14 residues. V was clipped by 8 bases and J by 4 bases, with 16 bases between them. Germline CDR1 reads MNHEY; CDR2 reads SVGAGI. The CDR3 loop is CASGWSRGADTQYF. The CDR3 region has the DNA TGTGCCAGCGGATGGAGTCGAGGCGCAGATACGCAGTATTTT.

The chain carries TRBV29-1 and TRBJ2-5; 9 bases are a match to TRBD2. The CDR3 loop spans 17 amino acids. Germline V gives CDR1 SQVTM, CDR2 ANQGSEA. The V gene end was trimmed by 5 bases and the J gene end by 3 bases; junction bases not matched to a gene: 16. CDR3 nucleotides: TGCAGCGTTCGCCCCCGAAGCCGACTAGCGGAGAAAGAGACCCAGTACTTC. Residues: CSVRPRSRLAEKETQYF.

The chain links TRBV7-9 to TRBJ2-7, with D perhaps TRBD2 (6 bases). Trimming took off 5 bases at V and 0 bases at J, with 14 bases between the two ends. The germline V gene has CDR1 SEHNR and CDR2 FQNEAQ (reference sequence). This CDR3 region has 15 residues. The CDR3 sequence: CASSRLRGSSYEQYF. The CDR3 nucleotides read TGTGCCAGCAGCCGCTTGCGGGGAAGCTCCTACGAGCAGTACTTC.

J is TRBJ1-1 and V is TRBV20-1, with 8 bases aligning to TRBD1. CDR3 size: 15 residues. V lost 3 bases, J lost 3 bases, and 9 bases stayed unmatched. Germline V gene data show CDR1 as DFQATT and CDR2 as SNEGSKA (reference sequence). The CDR3 protein is CSASWSRGRYTEAFF. The CDR3, as DNA: TGCAGTGCTAGTTGGAGCAGGGGGCGATACACTGAAGCTTTCTTT.

This clonotype has only one observation. The rearrangement uses TRBV29-1 and TRBJ2-3; perhaps D is TRBD1 or TRBD2 (5 bases each). Trimming shortened V by 8 bases and J by 11 bases, and 14 bases separated the two germline ends. Germline-derived CDR1 and CDR2 are SQVTM and ANQGSEA. This CDR3 region has 10 residues. CDR3 residues: CSIVQGEQYF. The CDR3 DNA reads as TGCAGCATTGTCCAGGGAGAGCAGTATTTT.

The chain employs TRBV2 and TRBJ2-7, with 7 bases aligning to TRBD2. With the DNA end fitting TRBJ2-5 better, the J assignment may be wrong. The CDR3 consists of 15 residues. Germline CDR1 SNHLY, CDR2 FYNNEI. The CDR3 here is CASSEFFGEGETQYF. The DNA for the CDR3 is TGTGCCAGCAGTGAATTCTTTGGGGAGGGGGAGACCCAGTACTTC.

This chain links TRBV5-1 with TRBJ1-1; TRBD1 might be the D (5 bases). The CDR3 loop spans 18 amino acids. Trimming removed 7 bases from V and 2 bases from J, with 27 bases in between. The germline V gene encodes CDR1 SGHRS and CDR2 YFSETQ. The CDR3 bases are TGCGCCAGCTCGGGGGACCGGCCAGGGCTCTTTAGCAACACTGAAGCTTTCTTT. This translates into CASSGDRPGLFSNTEAFF. The variable domain in full, with the rest retrieved from reference TRBV5-1 and TRBJ1-1, is KAGVTQTPRYLIKTRGQQVTLSCSPISGHRSVSWYQQTPGQGLQFLFEYFSETQRNKGNFPGRFSGRQFSNSRSEMNVSTLELGDSALYLCASSGDRPGLFSNTEAFFGQGTRLTVV.

This clonotype showed up just a few times. One end of the junction does not line up with germline, which may come from a read error. This rearrangement joins TRBV4-2 to TRBJ2-5; TRBD1 agrees at 12 bases. The germline V gene encodes CDR1 LGHNA and CDR2 YNFKEQ. This CDR3 region has 15 residues. The CDR3 is CASSQGGTGGETQYF. CDR3 DNA: TGCGCCAGCAGCCAAGGTGGGACAGGGGGCGAGACCCAGTACTTC.

This clonotype was recorded a few times. The chain uses TRBV10-3 and TRBJ1-2; possibly TRBD1 for D (6 bases). This CDR3 spans 13 amino acids. The V and J ends lost 4 bases and 7 bases respectively, with 13 bases between them. Germline lookup yields CDR1 ENHRY and CDR2 SYGVKD. The CDR3 DNA follows: TGTGCCATCAGTGCCGCAGGGGATCGTGGCTACACCTTC. Its protein is CAISAAGDRGYTF.

In DNA, the CDR3 is TGTGCCAGCAGTTTACGGAACAGCCCGGCAGGAGGTAAATCACCCCTCCACTTT. This translates into CASSLRNSPAGGKSPLHF. The chain joins TRBV27 to TRBJ1-6; D not certain. This CDR3 spans 18 amino acids. V lost 2 bases and J lost 10, with 24 bases in between. Germline V gene lookup returns CDR1 MNHEY and CDR2 SMNVEV (reference sequence).

This clonotype was observed a handful of times. The chain recombines TRBV7-2 with TRBJ2-3, with 14 bases aligning to TRBD2. Per germline, CDR1 SGHTA and CDR2 FQGNSA. Trimming removed 4 bases from V and 3 bases from J; junction bases left unmatched: 6. The CDR3 loop spans 17 amino acids. Written as DNA, the CDR3 is TGTGCCAGCAGCTCACGACTAGCGGGGGGGGTTACAGATACGCAGTATTTT. This encodes CASSSRLAGGVTDTQYF.

This clonotype was counted between two and nine times. The chain couples TRBV28 to TRBJ2-1, with TRBD2 matching 7 bases. Germline CDR1 reads MDHEN; CDR2 reads SYDVKM. V lost 4 bases to trimming and J lost 8 bases; unmatched junction nucleotides: 8. The CDR3 is 14 amino acids. The CDR3 DNA reads as TGTGCCAGCAGTTACAGCGGGGTTAGTTATGAGCAGTTCTTC. Translated, it gives CASSYSGVSYEQFF.

The chain recombines TRBV4-1 with TRBJ2-7; D gene unclear. Trimming stripped 0 bases from V and 2 bases from J, with 8 bases between. Germline assignment: CDR1 MGHRA and CDR2 YSYEKL. This CDR3 region has 14 residues. This CDR3 reads CASSQEWVTYEQYF. The CDR3 DNA sequence: TGCGCCAGCAGCCAAGAATGGGTTACCTACGAGCAGTACTTC.

The V and J genes are TRBV6-2 or TRBV6-3 and TRBJ2-5; D is ambiguous. Germline V gene data show CDR1 as MNHEY and CDR2 as SVGEGT. The CDR3 loop spans 14 amino acids. V gave up 6 bases and J gave up 5 bases, with 16 bases separating them. The CDR3 DNA follows: TGTGCCAGCAGGGACCCGGGCATAATGGAGACCCAGTACTTC. Its translation: CASRDPGIMETQYF.

The table lists this clonotype with a few counts. V is TRBV20-1 and J is TRBJ2-1; perhaps TRBD2 as D (6 bases). CDR1 is DFQATT, CDR2 SNEGSKA, per germline (reference sequence). The CDR3 is 16 amino acids. V lost 6 bases and J 3 bases, leaving 21 bases between the germline ends. The CDR3: CSATYGTPERYNEQFF. The DNA for the CDR3 is TGCAGTGCAACCTACGGGACTCCCGAACGCTACAATGAGCAGTTCTTC.

This clonotype was counted a few times. The CDR3: CSARDDIPQSGYTF. CDR3 nucleotides: TGCAGTGCTAGAGACGATATCCCACAGAGTGGCTACACCTTC. The chain joins TRBV20-1 to TRBJ1-2; D call uncertain. With 0 bases removed from V and 7 bases from J, the gap between germline ends came to 15 bases. Looked up from germline, CDR1 is DFQATT and CDR2 is SNEGSKA (reference sequence). This CDR3 has 14 amino acids.